This T cell receptor (beta chain) appears in the sequencing data of a study of T cell responses to AZD1222 COVID-19 vaccine. Study background: Second-dose intervals of approximately 4 or approximately 12 weeks were pooled. Study outcomes and limitations: Baseline seropositivity characterized only 5 to 7 AZD1222 recipients. Vaccine-related CD4 TCRs covered spike, predominating at 160-218 and 743-854.

The trim removed 6 bases at V and 7 bases at J, leaving 13 bases unmatched. This CDR3 contains 16 residues. Germline values: CDR1 MGHRA, CDR2 YSYEKL. Profiling relied on immunoSEQ multiplex PCR, and the TCRdb table lists in-frame clones only, not all of them. The table has some 100,000 clones, 90% seen once. Comment on this clone: Its target is unknown.

The TCR originated in an adult in good health. V is TRBV4-1 and J is TRBJ2-1, with TRBD1 matching over 9 bases. The sample was peripheral blood, taken on day 0 of AZD1222 vaccination. CDR3 protein: CASRGTGQGIFNEQFF. CDR3 nucleotide sequence: TGCGCCAGCAGGGGTACGGGACAGGGAATCTTTAATGAGCAGTTCTTC.